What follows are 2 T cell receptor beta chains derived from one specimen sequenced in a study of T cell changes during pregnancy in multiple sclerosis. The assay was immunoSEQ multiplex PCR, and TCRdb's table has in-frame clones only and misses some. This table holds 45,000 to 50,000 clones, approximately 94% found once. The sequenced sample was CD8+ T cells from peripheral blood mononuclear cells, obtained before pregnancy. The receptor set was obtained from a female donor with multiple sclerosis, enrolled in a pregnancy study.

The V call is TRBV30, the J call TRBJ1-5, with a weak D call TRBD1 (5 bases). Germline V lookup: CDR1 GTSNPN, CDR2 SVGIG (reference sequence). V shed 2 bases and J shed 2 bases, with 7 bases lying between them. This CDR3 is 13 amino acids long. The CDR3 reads CAWSLGGNQPQHF. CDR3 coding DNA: TGTGCCTGGAGTTTAGGGGGCAATCAGCCCCAGCATTTT.

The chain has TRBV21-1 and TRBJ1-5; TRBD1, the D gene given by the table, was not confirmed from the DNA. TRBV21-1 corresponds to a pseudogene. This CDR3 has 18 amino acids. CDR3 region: CASSRGRTGMKLCQPQHF. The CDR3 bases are TGTGCCAGCAGCAGGGGGAGAACAGGGATGAAATTGTGTCAGCCCCAGCATTTT.